Each of the 3 T cell receptor beta chains below was sequenced from the same sample in a study of T-cell memory formation after mild COVID-19. TCRdb re-called the 5' RACE reads through MiXCR, storing one row per CDR3 protein. The sample holds roughly 48,000 distinct CDR3 sequences; 27% are singletons and the top ten take 40% to 50%. Material: PBMCs or a T cell subset sorted from them (not recorded which). These receptors were taken from a young man who had mild COVID-19 (a few samples of this study predate the infection). Cell type and time point are not known.

The V and J genes are TRBV7-8 and TRBJ2-3; TRBD2 agrees at 7 bases. The CDR3 extends over 16 amino acids. Germline V lookup: CDR1 SGHVS, CDR2 FQNEAQ. V lost 1 base, J lost 0 bases, and 4 bases stayed unmatched. The CDR3 coding sequence is TGTGCCAGCAGCTTAGTGCGGGGGATCAGCACAGATACGCAGTATTTT. It translates to CASSLVRGISTDTQYF.

In this sample, this clonotype turned up a few times. V usage is TRBV20-1 and J usage is TRBJ2-7; tentatively, D is TRBD2 (6 bases). V shed 5 bases and J shed 5 bases, with 16 bases lying between them. The germline V gene encodes CDR1 DFQATT and CDR2 SNEGSKA (reference sequence). This CDR3 comprises 13 residues. CDR3 sequence (DNA): TGCAGTGCTGTACTAGCCTTGGGGGACGAGCAGTACGTC. The encoded protein is CSAVLALGDEQYV.

V and J are TRBV7-9 and TRBJ2-7; D might be TRBD2 (6 bases). From germline, CDR1 is SEHNR and CDR2 FQNEAQ (reference sequence). This CDR3 is built from 14 residues. Deletions cut 1 base from V and 6 bases from J, with 13 bases between. CDR3 coding DNA: TGTGCCAGCAGCTTAGACGTGGGACTCTTCGAGCAGTACTTC. It is translated as CASSLDVGLFEQYF.